Listed here is a single TCR beta chain. Antigen specificity is unknown. These data originate in a study of a mutant IDH1 vaccine in newly diagnosed glioma. Study as a whole: At weeks 1, 3, 5, 7, 11, 15, 19 and 23, patients received a vaccination, eight in all. Prior therapy was radiotherapy, temozolomide, or both; most received both.

Regarding time point: week 11, during vaccination. Vaccination used 300 ug of mutant IDH1 20-mer peptide per dose, with topical imiquimod. The table came from immunoSEQ multiplex PCR; TCRdb's copy has only in-frame clones and leaves some out. The sample shows around 26,000 clones, 60% to 75% of them seen only once. Germline CDR1 reads MNHEY; CDR2 reads SMNVEV (reference sequence). V was pared by 6 bases and J by 4 bases, with 14 bases of the junction left unmatched. There are 17 residues in the CDR3. Overall study results and limits: Changes in the top peripheral T cell clonotypes seemingly had no bearing on pseudoprogression.

This sample comprised peripheral blood mononuclear cells (PBMCs), obtained from a glioma patient whose treatment included an IDH1 peptide vaccine. The V gene is TRBV27, the J gene TRBJ1-2; 10 bases match TRBD1. This receptor was taken from a man aged 18 to 35 with glioma. Some clones in this sample may be carry-over from other donors' samples. The CDR3 reads CASSLDRGRGGGYGYTF. The CDR3 DNA follows: TGTGCCAGCAGCCTAGACAGGGGGCGCGGAGGCGGCTATGGCTACACCTTC.